This paragraph covers one TCR beta chain sequence. This table comes from immunoSEQ multiplex PCR, and its TCRdb copy is limited to in-frame clones, with some not included. The table shows 80,000 to 95,000 clones, with about 71% occurring only once. V lost 3 bases, J lost 0 bases, and 12 bases lay in between. The CDR3 contains 15 residues. Germline CDR1 reads KGHSH; CDR2 reads LQKENI. The data originate from a study of blood T cell repertoires in COVID-19. Sequencing input: peripheral blood. The source of this sequence is a woman between 50 and 59 years old with acute or convalescent COVID-19. V usage is TRBV18 and J usage is TRBJ2-7; TRBD2 is a possible D gene (5 bases). CDR3 bases: TGTGCCAGCTCACCTCTCCCAGGACTCTCCTACGAGCAGTACTTC. This gives the protein CASSPLPGLSYEQYF. Full variable domain (remainder filled in from reference TRBV18 and TRBJ2-7): NAGVMQNPRHLVRRRGQEARLRCSPMKGHSHVYWYRQLPEEGLKFMVYLQKENIIDESGMPKERFSAEFPKEGPSILRIQQVVRGDSAAYFCASSPLPGLSYEQYFGPGTRLTVT.